This TCR beta chain was retrieved from a study of regulatory T cells in long-lasting Graves disease. Time point indicated: newly diagnosed GD, antithyroid drugs for less than 3 months. Preparation of the TCR library used RNA extracted from PBMCs. According to the study, TCR beta libraries were built with iRepertoire HTBI primers and CDR3-region Arm-PCR. MiXCR was run by TCRdb on the multiplex PCR reads, yielding one entry per CDR3 protein. The sample lists approximately 470,000 distinct CDR3 sequences; 15% to 20% were seen once. Trimming removed 8 bases at V and 4 bases at J, with 14 bases between. This CDR3 has 13 amino acids. The sample holds many counts of this clonotype. The same data also contributed to another study, on T cells in Graves' hyperthyroidism and ophthalmopathy. That source notes: In the first-round RT-PCR of the TCR CDR3, the HTBI primer set was used.

The specimen was peripheral blood mononuclear cells (PBMCs), collected at new diagnosis, from a patient treated with antithyroid drugs. The chain uses TRBV12-3 or TRBV12-4 and TRBJ1-1; D not certain. The receptor comes from a man aged 35 to 55 with Graves disease. The CDR3 region is CASAPLVGTEAFF. CDR3 bases: TGTGCCAGCGCGCCATTAGTCGGCACTGAAGCTTTCTTT.